The 13 T cell receptor beta chains reported below all come from one sample, sequenced in a study of shared clonotypes between healthy human individuals. TCRdb keeps only in-frame clones here, not all; method: immunoSEQ multiplex PCR. The sample contains a few million clones, just over 90% of which appear only once. The sample was naive CD4+ T cells from PBMCs. The subset was: CD45RA+ positively selected. Receptors originate from a man younger than 35 in good health. Some clones in this sample may be carry-over from other donors' samples.

This clone was seen only once. The genes are TRBV6-6 and TRBJ1-1, with 10 bases fitting TRBD1. Germline V lookup: CDR1 MNHNY, CDR2 SVGAGI (reference sequence). V gave up 7 bases and J gave up 1 base; unmatched junction bases: 9. The CDR3 covers 16 residues. In nucleotides, the CDR3 is TGTGCCAGCAAGCCGGGACAGGGGATTCGGAACACTGAAGCTTTCTTT. Its protein is CASKPGQGIRNTEAFF.

This chain links TRBV28 with TRBJ2-7, with D possibly matching TRBD1 (5 bases). The germline V gene has CDR1 MDHEN and CDR2 SYDVKM. V was clipped by 3 bases and J by 0 bases, with 9 bases between them. This CDR3 is 14 amino acids long. Here the CDR3 DNA reads TGTGCCAGCAGTTTCGGCCAGGGCTCCTACGAGCAGTACTTC. It yields the protein CASSFGQGSYEQYF.

This chain uses TRBV30 with TRBJ2-1; D remains ambiguous. The germline V and J ends were trimmed by 0 bases and 8 bases, with 14 bases remaining between them. Germline CDR1 and CDR2: GTSNPN and SVGIG (reference sequence). The length of the CDR3 is 14 residues. The CDR3 here is CAWSVRNSFHEQFF. The CDR3 DNA reads as TGTGCCTGGAGTGTTCGCAATAGCTTTCATGAGCAGTTCTTC.

This chain joins TRBV5-1 and TRBJ2-5; TRBD2 might be the D (5 bases). Germline loops: CDR1 SGHRS, CDR2 YFSETQ. V was clipped by 1 base and J by 3 bases, with 13 bases between them. This CDR3 comprises 15 residues. DNA of the CDR3: TGCGCCAGCAGCTTGCCTGGGATGAGGGAAGAGACCCAGTACTTC. Translation gives CASSLPGMREETQYF.

V usage is TRBV6-5 and J usage is TRBJ2-7; perhaps D is TRBD1 or TRBD2 (5 bases each). Per the germline V gene, CDR1 is MNHEY and CDR2 is SVGAGI. This CDR3 has 14 residues. Trimming took off 0 bases at V and 5 bases at J, with 11 bases between the two ends. The CDR3 loop is CASSYSPGSNEQYF. CDR3 sequence (DNA): TGTGCCAGCAGTTACTCGCCAGGGAGCAACGAGCAGTACTTC.

V is TRBV5-1 and J is TRBJ2-4; D could derive from TRBD1 or TRBD2 (5 bases each). Germline assignment: CDR1 SGHRS and CDR2 YFSETQ. V gave up 3 bases and J gave up 1 base, with 11 bases separating them. The CDR3 spans 15 residues. The CDR3 DNA reads as TGCGCCAGCAGCTCGCAGGGAGATGCCAAAAACATTCAGTACTTC. Its protein is CASSSQGDAKNIQYF.

V gene TRBV6-1 combines with J gene TRBJ2-7; 8 nucleotides align to TRBD2. The CDR3 has 14 residues. Germline V gene sequence: CDR1 MNHNS, CDR2 SASEGT. Trimming cost V 4 bases and J 0 bases; bases outside gene matches: 2. CDR3 DNA: TGTGCCAGCAGTGGGGGACTAGTCTCCTACGAGCAGTACTTC. It is translated as CASSGGLVSYEQYF.

A remark on this clone: Other DNA sequences in the same sample also yield this CDR3. The V and J genes are TRBV7-2 and TRBJ2-3, with 12 bases fitting TRBD2. The CDR3 runs to 16 residues. Germline values: CDR1 SGHTA, CDR2 FQGNSA. V lost 1 base, J lost 1 base, and 0 bases stayed unmatched. In DNA form, the CDR3 reads TGTGCCAGCAGCTTAGGACTAGCGGGAGGCACAGATACGCAGTATTTT. Translated: CASSLGLAGGTDTQYF.

Points on this clone: Other nucleotide sequences from this sample produce the same CDR3. The chain carries TRBV7-9 and TRBJ1-4; D not resolved. Germline V CDR1 and CDR2: SEHNR, FQNEAQ (reference sequence). The V end lost 3 bases, the J end lost 2 bases, and 7 bases lay between the germline ends. The CDR3 covers 14 residues. The CDR3 sequence is CASSLLGTNEKLFF. For the CDR3, the DNA is TGTGCCAGCAGCTTGCTGGGGACTAATGAAAAACTGTTTTTT.

The chain has TRBV4-2 and TRBJ1-2, with 7 bases matching TRBD1. Germline V gene data show CDR1 as LGHNA and CDR2 as YNFKEQ. There are 15 residues in the CDR3. V shed 0 bases and J 9 bases; nucleotides not matched to a gene: 10. The CDR3 nucleotides are TGTGCCAGCAGCCAAGAACTAACAGGGGATGGTCGCTACACCTTC. It yields the protein CASSQELTGDGRYTF.

This chain uses TRBV7-6 with TRBJ2-1; 13 nucleotides agree with TRBD2. J gave up 10 bases and V 5 bases, and 5 bases lay outside the gene matches. CDR3 length: 14 amino acids. Germline values: CDR1 SGHVS, CDR2 FNYEAQ. The CDR3 sequence: CASSLTSGGGEQFF. Written as DNA, the CDR3 is TGTGCCAGCAGCCTAACTAGCGGGGGGGGCGAGCAGTTCTTC.

This chain connects TRBV30 to TRBJ2-3, with D perhaps matching TRBD1 or TRBD2 (5 bases each). This CDR3 has 20 residues. Between the trimmed V and J ends, which lost 3 bases and 7 bases, there was a span of 35 bases. The germline V gene has CDR1 GTSNPN and CDR2 SVGIG (reference sequence). The CDR3 DNA sequence: TGTGCCTGGAGCCCCGTTTTGGTCGTGGGACCTGAGGGGACCAGATATACGCAGTATTTT. Encoded protein: CAWSPVLVVGPEGTRYTQYF.

This clone showed up just a few times. The genes are TRBV19 and TRBJ1-5; no firm D call. Trimming left V 5 bases short and J 10 bases short, with 15 bases between. Germline-derived CDR1 and CDR2 are LNHDA and SQIVND (reference sequence). This CDR3 is 13 amino acids long. The CDR3: CASSAYTGRPQHF. The CDR3 DNA follows: TGTGCCAGTAGTGCCTACACCGGTCGACCCCAGCATTTT.